These 11 T cell receptor beta chains were sequenced from one sample in a study of CD8 T cells in ankylosing spondylitis. TCRdb called the 5' RACE reads again in MiXCR, with one record for every CDR3 protein. The sample consists of under 850,000 distinct CDR3 sequences, 15% to 20% of them appearing once. Study-wide findings and caveats: Seemingly distinctive of ankylosing spondylitis blood was a TCR beta motif formed by eight highly homologous variants.

No antigen is known for these receptors. What was sequenced was blood, either unsorted or a sorted T cell fraction (not recorded which). These receptor sequences come from a male donor with ankylosing spondylitis.

This clonotype was recorded a few times. This sequence joins TRBV7-8 and TRBJ2-1; D not resolved. CDR1 is SGHVS, CDR2 FQNEAQ, per germline. The CDR3 runs 13 residues. Trimming took off 5 bases at V and 8 bases at J, with 13 bases between the two ends. CDR3 in amino acids: CASSPLSDDEQFF. For the CDR3, the DNA is TGTGCCAGCAGCCCCCTGAGTGACGATGAGCAGTTCTTC.

The table lists this clonotype with many counts. The chain employs TRBV20-1 and TRBJ2-7; maybe TRBD2 (6 bases). CDR3 length: 13 amino acids. The V end was cut by 5 bases, the J end by 3 bases, with 14 bases between. Germline CDR1 and CDR2: DFQATT and SNEGSKA (reference sequence). This CDR3 reads CSAYSSGIYEQYF. The CDR3 DNA is TGCAGTGCTTATAGTAGCGGAATCTACGAGCAGTACTTC.

This clonotype came up a few times. The chain combines TRBV2 with TRBJ1-1; D is uncertain. Between the trimmed V and J ends, which lost 0 bases and 10 bases, there was a span of 6 bases. The CDR3 is 11 amino acids. Germline loops: CDR1 SNHLY, CDR2 FYNNEI. The CDR3 sequence: CASSEAAGAFF. The CDR3 DNA is TGTGCCAGCAGTGAAGCGGCGGGAGCTTTCTTT.

In this sample, this clonotype turned up a few times. This sequence joins TRBV12-3 or TRBV12-4 and TRBJ2-1; 9 bases fit TRBD2. V was pared by 5 bases and J by 13 bases, with 3 bases of the junction left unmatched. The CDR3 has 11 amino acids. The CDR3 spells CASSPGLAQFF. The CDR3 bases are TGTGCCAGCAGTCCGGGACTAGCACAGTTCTTC.

The V and J genes are TRBV29-1 and TRBJ2-1, with D perhaps given as TRBD1 or TRBD2 (6 bases each). V lost 3 bases and J lost 8, with 14 bases in between. This CDR3 has 13 residues. Looked up from germline, CDR1 is SQVTM and CDR2 is ANQGSEA. DNA for the CDR3: TGCAGCGTTGACCGGGGGCTTGGCGATGAGCAGTTCTTC. Amino acid sequence: CSVDRGLGDEQFF.

The CDR3 region has the DNA TGCGCCAGCAGCCAAGAATCGATGAACACTGAAGCTTTCTTT. Protein sequence: CASSQESMNTEAFF. This chain uses TRBV4-1 with TRBJ1-1; D is unresolved. Germline V gene data show CDR1 as MGHRA and CDR2 as YSYEKL. The germline V and J ends were trimmed by 0 bases and 0 bases, with 5 bases remaining between them. The CDR3 has 14 amino acids.

This clonotype was found many times. The genes are TRBV12-3 or TRBV12-4 and TRBJ2-6; 8 nucleotides align to TRBD1. This CDR3 has 13 residues. With V trimmed by 8 bases and J by 13 bases, 10 bases remained unmatched. The CDR3 spells CASQGAAELVLTF. In nucleotides, the CDR3 is TGTGCCAGCCAGGGGGCAGCTGAGCTAGTCCTGACTTTC.

This rearrangement joins TRBV5-1 to TRBJ2-7, with 8 bases aligning to TRBD2. Germline lookup yields CDR1 SGHRS and CDR2 YFSETQ. The CDR3 runs 16 residues. Germline trimming cut 2 bases from V and 2 bases from J; bases unmatched to any gene: 9. CDR3 loop: CASSFTTAGEAYEQYF. The CDR3 bases are TGCGCCAGCAGCTTTACCACAGCGGGGGAAGCCTACGAGCAGTACTTC.

The chain carries TRBV5-1 and TRBJ2-1, with D unclear. CDR3 length equals 14 residues. V was trimmed by 4 bases and J by 7 bases, leaving 15 bases between them. Germline CDR1 and CDR2: SGHRS and YFSETQ. CDR3 sequence: CASSGARVGNEQFF. The CDR3 DNA reads as TGCGCCAGCAGCGGCGCTAGGGTCGGTAATGAGCAGTTCTTC.

Only a few counts were recorded for this clonotype. The chain has TRBV2 and TRBJ2-1; TRBD2 matches at 8 bases. V shed 8 bases, J shed 6 bases, and the junction held 6 bases outside the gene matches. Germline V gene sequence: CDR1 SNHLY, CDR2 FYNNEI. The CDR3 totals 13 residues. Here the CDR3 DNA reads TGTGCCAGCCGGGGGGGTACCGGCAATGAGCAGTTCTTC. Its protein product is CASRGGTGNEQFF.

The chain uses TRBV28 and TRBJ2-5; 9 bases agree with TRBD1. The V segment lost 6 bases and the J segment 3 bases; nucleotides outside the gene matches: 5. The V gene's germline CDR1 is MDHEN and CDR2 SYDVKM. The CDR3 is made up of 14 amino acids. CDR3 coding DNA: TGTGCCAGCAGCAACGACAGGGGGGAAGAGACCCAGTACTTC. Its protein is CASSNDRGEETQYF.